The 5 T cell receptor beta chains presented below share a single source sample, sequenced in a study of lymphopenia after photon versus proton radiotherapy. Clones were read by immunoSEQ multiplex PCR, and TCRdb kept only the in-frame ones, dropping some. The profile shows roughly 64,000 clones, approximately 90% of them singletons. Sequencing used peripheral blood, obtained from a patient treated with proton-based radiotherapy. These TCRs come from a man older than 75 with esophageal cancer.

This clone was seen many times. The V gene is TRBV10-3, the J gene TRBJ1-5; D remains unclear. The CDR3 is 13 amino acids. Trimming removed 10 bases from V and 4 bases from J, with 14 bases in between. Germline V lookup: CDR1 ENHRY, CDR2 SYGVKD. This CDR3 reads CATDPDRNQPQHF. In nucleotides, the CDR3 is TGTGCCACAGACCCGGACCGGAATCAGCCCCAGCATTTT.

The J gene is TRBJ2-3, the V gene TRBV19, with 9 positions matching TRBD2. CDR1 LNHDA and CDR2 SQIVND come from the germline V gene (reference sequence). V shed 5 bases, J shed 2 bases, and the junction held 5 bases outside the gene matches. The CDR3 spans 15 residues. Here the CDR3 DNA reads TGTGCCAGTAGTGGGTTAGCGGGGGACACAGATACGCAGTATTTT. Translated: CASSGLAGDTDTQYF.

The J gene is TRBJ1-1, the V gene TRBV5-1, with 8 bases lining up with TRBD1. Per germline, CDR1 SGHRS and CDR2 YFSETQ. This CDR3 is 15 amino acids long. Losses at the gene ends were 4 bases for V and 5 bases for J; bases not matched to a gene: 10. The CDR3 DNA reads as TGCGCCAGCAGCAGGTTACAGGGGGGAGGAACTGAAGCTTTCTTT. Residues: CASSRLQGGGTEAFF. Together with reference TRBV5-1 and TRBJ1-1, the CDR3 gives the full variable domain: KAGVTQTPRYLIKTRGQQVTLSCSPISGHRSVSWYQQTPGQGLQFLFEYFSETQRNKGNFPGRFSGRQFSNSRSEMNVSTLELGDSALYLCASSRLQGGGTEAFFGQGTRLTVV.

This rearrangement joins TRBV11-2 to TRBJ2-1, with 10 bases aligning to TRBD1. The J segment lost 9 bases and the V segment lost 7 bases, leaving 12 bases of the junction unmatched. This CDR3 spans 15 amino acids. Germline V gene sequence: CDR1 SGHAT, CDR2 FQNNGV. CDR3 coding DNA: TGTGCCAGCAAAAGGGGGGACAGGGGTTTTGTTGAGCAGTTCTTC. Amino acid sequence: CASKRGDRGFVEQFF.

The chain uses TRBV4-2 and TRBJ2-7; D not resolved. Trimming cost V 3 bases and J 6 bases, with 18 bases left between them. This CDR3 is built from 15 residues. CDR1 and CDR2 from the germline V gene are LGHNA and YNFKEQ. The CDR3 bases are TGTGCCAGCAGCCAGGCTGACCGTGGGCGCTCCGAGCAGTACTTC. Its protein is CASSQADRGRSEQYF.